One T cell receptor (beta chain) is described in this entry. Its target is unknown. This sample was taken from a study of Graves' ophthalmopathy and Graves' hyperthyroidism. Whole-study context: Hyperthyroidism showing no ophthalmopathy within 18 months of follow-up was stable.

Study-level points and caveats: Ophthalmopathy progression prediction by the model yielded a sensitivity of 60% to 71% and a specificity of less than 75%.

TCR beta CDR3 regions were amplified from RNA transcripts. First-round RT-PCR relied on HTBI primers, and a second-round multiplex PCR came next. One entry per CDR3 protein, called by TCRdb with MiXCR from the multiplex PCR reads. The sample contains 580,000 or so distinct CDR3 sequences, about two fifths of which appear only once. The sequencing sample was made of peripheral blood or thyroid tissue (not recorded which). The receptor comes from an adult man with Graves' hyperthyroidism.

The CDR3: CASSLVQEYNEQFF. DNA for the CDR3: TGTGCCAGCAGCTTAGTCCAAGAGTACAATGAGCAGTTCTTC. The genes are TRBV7-9 and TRBJ2-1, with D uncertain. CDR1 and CDR2 from the germline V gene are SEHNR and FQNEAQ (reference sequence). There are 14 residues in the CDR3. Trimming took off 1 base at V and 4 bases at J, with 8 bases between the two ends. Combining the CDR3 with reference TRBV7-9 and TRBJ2-1 gives the whole variable domain DTGVSQNPRHKITKRGQNVTFRCDPISEHNRLYWYRQTLGQGPEFLTYFQNEAQLEKSRLLSDRFSAERPKGSFSTLEIQRTEQGDSAMYLCASSLVQEYNEQFFGPGTRLTVL.